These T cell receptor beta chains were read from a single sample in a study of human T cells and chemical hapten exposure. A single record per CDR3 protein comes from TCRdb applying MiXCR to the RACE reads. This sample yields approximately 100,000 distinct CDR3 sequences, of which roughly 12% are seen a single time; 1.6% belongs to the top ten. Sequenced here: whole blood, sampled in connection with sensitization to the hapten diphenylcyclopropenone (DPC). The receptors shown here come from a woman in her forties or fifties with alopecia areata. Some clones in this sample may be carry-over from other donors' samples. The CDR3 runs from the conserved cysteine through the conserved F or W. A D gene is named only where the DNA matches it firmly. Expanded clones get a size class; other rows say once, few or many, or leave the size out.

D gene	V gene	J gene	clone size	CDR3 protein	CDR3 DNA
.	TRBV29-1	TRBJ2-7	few	CSVVGTATYEQYF	TGCAGCGTTGTAGGGACGGCGACCTACGAGCAGTACTTC
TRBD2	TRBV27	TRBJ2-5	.	CASSLGGGAGKTQYF	TGTGCCAGCAGTTTGGGCGGGGGGGCCGGAAAGACCCAGTACTTC
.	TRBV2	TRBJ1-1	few	CASREQMNTEAFF	TGTGCCAGCAGGGAACAGATGAACACTGAAGCTTTCTTT
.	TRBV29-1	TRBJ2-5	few	CSAQQSTDQETQYF	TGCAGCGCGCAACAATCGACAGACCAAGAGACCCAGTACTTC
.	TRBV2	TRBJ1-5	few	CASSIVGSSVAEPQHF	TGTGCCAGCAGTATCGTCGGCAGTTCCGTTGCAGAGCCCCAGCATTTT
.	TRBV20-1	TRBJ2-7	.	CSARDGRQGNYEQYF	TGCAGTGCTAGAGATGGCCGCCAGGGAAACTACGAGCAGTACTTC
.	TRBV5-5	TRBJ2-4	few	CASSLDHPQTLAKNIQYF	TGTGCCAGCAGCTTGGATCACCCACAGACCCTAGCCAAAAACATTCAGTACTTC
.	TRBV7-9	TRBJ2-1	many	CASSLEVDEQFF	TGTGCCAGCAGCTTAGAGGTGGATGAGCAGTTCTTC
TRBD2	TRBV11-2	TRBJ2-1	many	CASRAVAGVYNEQFF	TGTGCCAGCAGGGCCGTAGCGGGAGTTTACAATGAGCAGTTCTTC
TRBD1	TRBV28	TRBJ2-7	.	CASSRDRGEQYF	TGTGCCAGCAGCCGCGACAGGGGAGAGCAGTACTTC
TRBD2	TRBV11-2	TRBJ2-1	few	CASSSTSGNNEQFF	TGTGCCAGCAGCTCGACTAGCGGGAACAATGAGCAGTTCTTC
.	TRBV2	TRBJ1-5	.	CASSEATDSNQPQHF	TGTGCCAGCAGTGAAGCTACGGATAGCAATCAGCCCCAGCATTTT
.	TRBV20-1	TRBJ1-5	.	CSAYTYGGNQPQHF	TGCAGTGCTTATACCTATGGGGGCAATCAGCCCCAGCATTTT
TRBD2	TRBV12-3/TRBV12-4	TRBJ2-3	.	CAGSAYPGLAGKGNTDTQYF	TGTGCCGGCAGTGCATACCCGGGACTAGCGGGAAAGGGGAACACAGATACGCAGTATTTT
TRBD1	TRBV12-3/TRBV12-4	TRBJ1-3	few	CASSPRTGLSSGNTIYF	TGTGCCAGCAGCCCACGGACAGGGTTAAGCTCTGGAAACACCATATATTTT
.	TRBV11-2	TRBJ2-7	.	CASSLAAGVMKQYF	TGTGCCAGCAGCTTAGCTGCAGGGGTCATGAAGCAGTACTTC
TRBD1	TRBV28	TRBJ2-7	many	CASRQGNSLHEQYF	TGTGCCAGCAGACAGGGGAACTCTCTTCACGAGCAGTACTTC
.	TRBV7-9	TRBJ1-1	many	CASAGPRTTEAFF	TGTGCCAGCGCTGGGCCTCGGACAACTGAAGCTTTCTTT
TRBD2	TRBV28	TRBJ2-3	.	CASRTLGRGGTDTQYF	TGTGCCAGCAGGACCCTGGGGCGGGGGGGCACAGATACGCAGTATTTT
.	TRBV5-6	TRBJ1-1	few	CASSLPQSNTEAFF	TGTGCCAGCAGCTTGCCCCAGAGTAACACTGAAGCTTTCTTT
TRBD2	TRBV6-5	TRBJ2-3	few	CASSRKRGAEDTQYF	TGTGCCAGCAGCCGTAAGCGGGGGGCGGAAGATACGCAGTATTTT
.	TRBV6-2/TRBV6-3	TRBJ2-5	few	CASREATGTPQETQYF	TGTGCCAGCAGGGAGGCAACCGGGACTCCTCAAGAGACCCAGTACTTC
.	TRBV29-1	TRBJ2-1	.	CSVEGRGAYNEQFF	TGCAGCGTTGAGGGCAGGGGAGCATACAATGAGCAGTTCTTC
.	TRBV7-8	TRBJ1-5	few	CASSPAELPLYSNQPQHF	TGTGCCAGCAGCCCCGCAGAGTTGCCACTTTATAGCAATCAGCCCCAGCATTTT
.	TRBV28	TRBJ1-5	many	CATTSGENHQPQHF	TGTGCCACTACCTCGGGGGAAAATCATCAGCCCCAGCATTTT
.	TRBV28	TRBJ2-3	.	CASSPKSGGATQYF	TGTGCCAGCAGTCCTAAGTCTGGGGGCGCGACGCAGTATTTT
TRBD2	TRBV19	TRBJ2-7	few	CASSRASGGYYEQYF	TGTGCCAGTAGTCGCGCTAGCGGAGGGTACTACGAGCAGTACTTC
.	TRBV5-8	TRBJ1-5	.	CASRDGYSNQPQHF	TGTGCCAGCAGGGACGGTTATAGCAATCAGCCCCAGCATTTT
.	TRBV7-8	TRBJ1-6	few	CASSTRGNSPLHF	TGTGCCAGCAGCACTCGCGGGAATTCACCCCTCCACTTT
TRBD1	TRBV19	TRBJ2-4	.	CASSQGNIQYF	TGTGCCAGCTCACAGGGGAACATTCAGTACTTC
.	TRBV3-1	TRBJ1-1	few	CASTAVLRVSGRTEAFF	TGTGCCAGCACCGCGGTTCTCAGGGTTTCGGGACGCACTGAAGCTTTCTTT
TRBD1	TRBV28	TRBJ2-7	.	CASSFPNPGQGAGEQYF	TGTGCCAGCAGTTTTCCTAACCCGGGACAGGGGGCGGGCGAGCAGTACTTC
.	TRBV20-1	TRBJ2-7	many	CSARDPRAREQYF	TGCAGTGCTAGAGATCCGCGGGCTCGGGAGCAGTACTTC
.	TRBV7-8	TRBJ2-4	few	CASSLDREWGIQYF	TGTGCCAGCAGCTTAGATCGCGAGTGGGGCATTCAGTACTTC
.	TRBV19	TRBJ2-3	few	CASSPMSVAGITDTQYF	TGTGCCAGTAGCCCGATGAGCGTGGCGGGGATCACAGATACGCAGTATTTT
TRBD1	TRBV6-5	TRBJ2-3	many	CASTDTGADTQYF	TGTGCCAGCACCGACACAGGGGCAGATACGCAGTATTTT
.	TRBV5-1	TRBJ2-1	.	CASSLGDGYNEQFF	TGCGCCAGCAGCTTGGGGGACGGGTACAATGAGCAGTTCTTC
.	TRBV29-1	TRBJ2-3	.	CSVPQASGGDTQYF	TGCAGCGTTCCCCAAGCCAGCGGAGGAGATACGCAGTATTTT
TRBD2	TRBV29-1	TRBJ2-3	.	CSVEEGGDTQYF	TGCAGCGTTGAAGAGGGGGGGGATACGCAGTATTTT
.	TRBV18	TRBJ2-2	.	CASSVTVAGELFF	TGTGCCAGCTCTGTAACTGTGGCCGGGGAGCTGTTTTTT
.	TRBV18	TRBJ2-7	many	CASSPVGNEQYF	TGTGCCAGCTCACCGGTCGGGAACGAGCAGTACTTC
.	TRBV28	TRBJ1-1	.	CASSLVGGSNTEAFF	TGTGCCAGCAGTTTAGTCGGCGGATCGAACACTGAAGCTTTCTTT
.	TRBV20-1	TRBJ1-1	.	CSARPQGGNTEAFF	TGCAGTGCTAGACCCCAAGGGGGGAACACTGAAGCTTTCTTT
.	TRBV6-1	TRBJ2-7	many	CASSENSYEQYF	TGTGCCAGCAGTGAAAACTCCTACGAGCAGTACTTC
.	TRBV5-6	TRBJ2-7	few	CASSLTPLASYEQYF	TGTGCCAGCAGCTTGACCCCCTTAGCCTCCTACGAGCAGTACTTC
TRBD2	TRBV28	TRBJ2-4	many	CASAGGGPPQDIQYF	TGTGCCAGCGCCGGCGGGGGGCCTCCCCAGGACATTCAGTACTTC
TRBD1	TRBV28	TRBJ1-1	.	CASSPGQGRFTEAFF	TGTGCCAGCAGTCCCGGACAGGGGCGCTTCACTGAAGCTTTCTTT
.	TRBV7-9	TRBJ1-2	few	CASSLERGWHGYTF	TGTGCCAGCAGCTTAGAGAGAGGGTGGCATGGCTACACCTTC
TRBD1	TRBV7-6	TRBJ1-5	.	CASSPSVDRRDQPQHF	TGTGCCAGCAGCCCCTCAGTGGACAGGCGGGATCAGCCCCAGCATTTT